This T cell receptor beta chain was observed in a study of control samples from healthy donors and cancer patients. Clones were sequenced by immunoSEQ multiplex PCR, and TCRdb holds only the in-frame ones, with some missing. This specimen shows about 200,000 clones; the ten leading clones hold less than 2.5%. Germline V gene lookup returns CDR1 SGHRS and CDR2 YFSETQ. The length of the CDR3 is 13 residues. J lost 6 bases, V lost 0 bases, and 3 bases had no gene match. The rearrangement joins TRBV5-1 to TRBJ2-7, with 7 bases fitting TRBD1. Sequenced material: blood. This clonotype originated in a woman in her twenties or thirties in good health. This CDR3 reads CASSLEQGTEQYF. The CDR3 DNA is TGCGCCAGCAGCTTGGAACAGGGGACCGAGCAGTACTTC.